The rows below give T cell receptor beta chains drawn from one sample of a study of blood T cell repertoires in COVID-19. This table comes from immunoSEQ multiplex PCR, and its TCRdb copy is limited to in-frame clones, with some not included. The repertoire holds approximately 220,000 clones, roughly 90% seen once, with approximately 2.7% in the top ten. The sample was PBMCs or T cells enriched from blood (not recorded which). These receptors all come from a woman between 25 and 40 years old who had recovered from COVID-19. The CDR3 runs from the conserved cysteine through the conserved F or W. The D gene is left open where the match is weak. Clone size, where shown, is once, few, many, or a class for clones that have expanded.

d_call | j_call | v_call | clone_size | cdr3_aa | cdr3_nt
NA | TRBJ2-1 | TRBV19 | NA | CASSIYRTAYNEQFF | TGTGCCAGTAGTATCTACCGGACTGCTTACAATGAGCAGTTCTTC
NA | TRBJ2-2 | TRBV4-3 | NA | CASSQVPRPNTGELFF | TGCGCCAGCAGCCAAGTCCCCAGGCCAAACACCGGGGAGCTGTTTTTT
NA | TRBJ1-5 | TRBV21-1 | NA | CASSRTEERNQPQHF | TGTGCCAGCAGCCGGACAGAGGAGCGCAATCAGCCCCAGCATTTT
NA | TRBJ2-5 | TRBV9 | NA | CASSVDPRTHQETQYF | TGTGCCAGCAGCGTAGACCCCAGGACACACCAAGAGACCCAGTACTTC
TRBD2 | TRBJ2-5 | TRBV11-2 | NA | CASSPQALAPQETQYF | TGTGCCAGCAGTCCACAGGCACTAGCGCCGCAAGAGACCCAGTACTTC
NA | TRBJ1-2 | TRBV29-1 | NA | CSVEELANYGYTF | TGCAGCGTTGAAGAGTTAGCTAACTATGGCTACACCTTC
TRBD1 | TRBJ1-1 | TRBV5-4 | once | CASSPDRGRAQNTEAFF | TGTGCCAGCAGCCCGGACAGGGGGCGCGCCCAGAACACTGAAGCTTTCTTT
NA | TRBJ1-4 | TRBV18 | NA | CASSAGGNPNEKLFF | TGTGCCAGCTCAGCGGGGGGGAACCCAAATGAAAAACTGTTTTTT
TRBD1 | TRBJ1-6 | TRBV9 | NA | CASSGPRDRDSPLHF | TGTGCCAGCAGCGGTCCGCGGGACAGGGACTCACCCCTCCACTTT
TRBD2 | TRBJ2-1 | TRBV4-2 | NA | CASSQDTQGLGNEQFF | TGTGCCAGCAGCCAAGATACACAGGGACTAGGGAATGAGCAGTTCTTC
NA | TRBJ1-6 | TRBV4-3 | NA | CASSQETEFNNSPLHF | TGCGCCAGCAGCCAAGAAACGGAGTTTAATAATTCACCCCTCCACTTT
NA | TRBJ2-3 | TRBV6-5 | NA | CASSYSESPSTDTQYF | TGTGCCAGCAGTTACTCGGAGAGCCCTAGCACAGATACGCAGTATTTT
NA | TRBJ2-1 | TRBV7-2 | NA | CASSESGTIYNEQFF | TGTGCCAGCAGCGAATCCGGGACAATCTACAATGAGCAGTTCTTC
TRBD2 | TRBJ2-3 | TRBV7-2 | NA | CASSDAGGPVADTQYF | TGTGCCAGCAGCGACGCGGGGGGGCCCGTGGCAGATACGCAGTATTTT
NA | TRBJ1-6 | TRBV3-1/TRBV3-2 | NA | CASSQNPTWGRNSPLHF | TGTGCCAGCAGCCAGAACCCAACTTGGGGCCGTAATTCACCCCTCCACTTT
NA | TRBJ2-2 | TRBV9 | NA | CASSVETMTGELFF | TGTGCCAGCAGCGTTGAGACTATGACCGGGGAGCTGTTTTTT
NA | TRBJ1-5 | TRBV3-1/TRBV3-2 | NA | CASSQGARAQPQHF | TGTGCCAGCAGCCAAGGGGCCAGGGCCCAGCCCCAGCATTTT
NA | TRBJ1-4 | TRBV19 | NA | CASSEKGESAEKLFF | TGTGCCAGTAGTGAAAAGGGGGAGTCGGCTGAAAAACTGTTTTTT
NA | TRBJ2-1 | TRBV29-1 | medium-sized | CSVVPSSYNEQFF | TGCAGCGTTGTACCGAGCTCCTACAATGAGCAGTTCTTC
NA | TRBJ1-1 | TRBV5-1 | NA | CASSSPGMAEAFF | TGCGCCAGCAGCTCTCCAGGGATGGCGGAAGCTTTCTTT